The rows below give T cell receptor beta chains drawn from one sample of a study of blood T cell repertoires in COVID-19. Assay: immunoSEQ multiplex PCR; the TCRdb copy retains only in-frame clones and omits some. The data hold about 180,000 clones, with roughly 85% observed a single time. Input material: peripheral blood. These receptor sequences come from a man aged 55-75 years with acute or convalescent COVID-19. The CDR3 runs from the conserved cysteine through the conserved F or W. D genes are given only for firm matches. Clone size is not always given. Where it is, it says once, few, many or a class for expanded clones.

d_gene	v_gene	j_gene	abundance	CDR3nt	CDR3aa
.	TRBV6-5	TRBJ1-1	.	TGTGCCAGCAGTCCCCAGGGCAGGGTTGGAGCTGAAGCTTTCTTT	CASSPQGRVGAEAFF
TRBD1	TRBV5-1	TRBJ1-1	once	TGCGCCAGCAGCCACAGGGGCAGTGACACTGAAGCTTTCTTT	CASSHRGSDTEAFF
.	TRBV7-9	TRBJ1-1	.	TGTGCCAGCAGCTTTCTAAGCACAGGGTTAACTGAAGCTTTCTTT	CASSFLSTGLTEAFF
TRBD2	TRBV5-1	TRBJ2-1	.	TGCGCCAGCAGCTACGGGGTAGCGGGAGGCGGTAATGAGCAGTTCTTC	CASSYGVAGGGNEQFF
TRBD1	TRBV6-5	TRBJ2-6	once	TGTGCCAGCAGAAGACAGGGGTCTGGGGCCAACGTCCTGACTTTC	CASRRQGSGANVLTF
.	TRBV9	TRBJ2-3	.	TGTGCCAGCAGCGTATCCCTGGGGGCCACAGATACGCAGTATTTT	CASSVSLGATDTQYF
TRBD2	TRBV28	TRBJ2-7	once	TGTGCCAGCAGCCCGGTGGGACTAGCGGGAGGGACCTCCTACGAGCAGTACTTC	CASSPVGLAGGTSYEQYF
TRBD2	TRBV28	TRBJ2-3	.	TGTGCCAGCAGTACTAGCGGGGGGACAGATACGCAGTATTTT	CASSTSGGTDTQYF
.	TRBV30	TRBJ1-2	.	TGTGCCTGGAGTACCTTAGCAGGCTACACCTTC	CAWSTLAGYTF
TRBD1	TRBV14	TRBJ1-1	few	TGTGCCAGCAGCCCACTTGGGGACAGGGGGCGAAAAAGTCTTATCGACACTGAAGCTTTCTTT	CASSPLGDRGRKSLIDTEAFF
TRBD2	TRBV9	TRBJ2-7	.	TGTGCCAGCAGCGTAGTAAAGGGGAGGGAAGCGGACGAGCAGTACTTC	CASSVVKGREADEQYF
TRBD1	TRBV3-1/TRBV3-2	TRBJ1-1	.	TGTGCCAGCAGCCAAGATCAGACAGGGGATACGACTGAAGCTTTCTTT	CASSQDQTGDTTEAFF
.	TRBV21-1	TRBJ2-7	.	TGTGCCATCCCCGGACAGATTAGCTCCTACGAGCAGTACTTC	CAIPGQISSYEQYF
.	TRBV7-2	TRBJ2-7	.	TGTGCCAGCAGCTCCGCGGGACCAAGGCCCTACGAGCAGTACTTC	CASSSAGPRPYEQYF
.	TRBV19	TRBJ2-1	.	TGTGCCAGTAGTCCAGGGGACGTATACAATGAGCAGTTCTTC	CASSPGDVYNEQFF
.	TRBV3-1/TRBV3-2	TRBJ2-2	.	TGTGCCAGCAGCCAAGATAAGGGCCGGGGAGTGAACACCGGGGAGCTGTTTTTT	CASSQDKGRGVNTGELFF
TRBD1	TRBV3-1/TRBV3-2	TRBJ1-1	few	TGTGCCAGCAGCCAAGGAGACAGGGGGTCCCGAATGAACACTGAAGCTTTCTTT	CASSQGDRGSRMNTEAFF
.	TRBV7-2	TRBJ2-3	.	TGTGCCAGCAGCAAGGATGGACAATTAGCAGATACGCAGTATTTT	CASSKDGQLADTQYF
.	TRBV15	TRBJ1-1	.	TGTGCCACCAGCAGAGGGGAGGATCAGTCAGCTTTCTTT	CATSRGEDQSAFF
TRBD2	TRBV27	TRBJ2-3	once	TGTGCCAGCTCTTGGCGGGCGGGAGGGCCAACAGATACGCAGTATTTT	CASSWRAGGPTDTQYF
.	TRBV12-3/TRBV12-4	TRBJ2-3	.	TGTGCCAGCAGCTCCCCAGGCGATACGCAGTATTTT	CASSSPGDTQYF
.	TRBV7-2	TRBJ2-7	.	TGTGCCAGCAGCCCCCGACTGCTTAGCGGTTCCTACGAGCAGTACTTC	CASSPRLLSGSYEQYF
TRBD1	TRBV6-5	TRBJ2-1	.	TGTGCCAGCAGTCCGGGACAGGGGTTAAACAATGAGCAGTTCTTC	CASSPGQGLNNEQFF
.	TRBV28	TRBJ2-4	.	TGTGCCAGCAGTTCGTTTTCCGGACAAAAACGGGTTCAGTACTTC	CASSSFSGQKRVQYF
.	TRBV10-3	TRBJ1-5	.	TGTGCCATGGCTCAGGGATCGAATCAGCCCCAGCATTTT	CAMAQGSNQPQHF
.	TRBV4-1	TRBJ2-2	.	TGCGCCAGCAGCCAACATAACACCGGGGAGCTGTTTTTT	CASSQHNTGELFF
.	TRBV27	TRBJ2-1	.	TGTGCCAGCAGTCCCACAGGGTACTACAATGAGCAGTTCTTC	CASSPTGYYNEQFF
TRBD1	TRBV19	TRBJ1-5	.	TGTGCCAGTACTGACAGGGCTGGAATGGTTCAGCCCCAGCATTTT	CASTDRAGMVQPQHF
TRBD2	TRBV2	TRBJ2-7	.	TGTGCCAGCAGTTCTATAGCGGGAGTCTCCTACGAGCAGTACTTC	CASSSIAGVSYEQYF
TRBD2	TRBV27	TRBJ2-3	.	TGTGCCAGCAGTTGGACTAGAGCGAGGGGTACGCAGTATTTT	CASSWTRARGTQYF
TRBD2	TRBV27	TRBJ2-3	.	TGTGCCAGCAGTCCTGGGACTAGCGGGAGCCGACCTCGCACAGATACGCAGTATTTT	CASSPGTSGSRPRTDTQYF
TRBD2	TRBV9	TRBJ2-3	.	TGTGCCAGCGGGAGCGGGACTAGCACAGATACGCAGTATTTT	CASGSGTSTDTQYF
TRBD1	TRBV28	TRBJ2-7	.	TGTGCCAGCAGTAGGACAGGGACCTACGAGCAGTACTTC	CASSRTGTYEQYF
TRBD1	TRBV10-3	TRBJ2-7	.	TGTGCCATCAGTGAGTCGAGTGGGACAGCCTACGAGCAGTACTTC	CAISESSGTAYEQYF
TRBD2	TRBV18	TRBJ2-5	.	TGTGCCAGCTCACGACCGACTAGCGGGTACCAAGAGACCCAGTACTTC	CASSRPTSGYQETQYF
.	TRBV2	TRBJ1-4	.	TGTGCCAGCACAGGGCCGCATGAAAAACTGTTTTTT	CASTGPHEKLFF
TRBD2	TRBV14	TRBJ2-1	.	TGTGCCAGCAGCTCCCGGACTAGAGGTGCGTACAATGAGCAGTTCTTC	CASSSRTRGAYNEQFF
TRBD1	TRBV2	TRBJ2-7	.	TGTGCCAGCAGCTCCGGGACAGGGGGTCGCGAGCAGTACTTC	CASSSGTGGREQYF
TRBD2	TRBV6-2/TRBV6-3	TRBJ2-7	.	TGTGCCAGCAGTCAGCCGGGACTAGCGGGGGGCTCCTACGAGCAGTACTTC	CASSQPGLAGGSYEQYF
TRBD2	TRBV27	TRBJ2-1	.	TGTGCCAGCAGTGGGGGGGTCTCCTACAATGAGCAGTTCTTC	CASSGGVSYNEQFF
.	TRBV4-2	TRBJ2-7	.	TGTGCCAGCAGCCAAGACCTTAGCGGATACTACGAGCAGTACTTC	CASSQDLSGYYEQYF
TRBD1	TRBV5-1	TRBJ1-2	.	TGCGCCAGCGGCGCTCGAGGAAACAGGGGTAGCTATGGCTACACCTTC	CASGARGNRGSYGYTF
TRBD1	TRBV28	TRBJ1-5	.	TGTGCCAGCAGTTCCGACTCAGGGGGTGCGCGCAATCAGCCCCAGCATTTT	CASSSDSGGARNQPQHF
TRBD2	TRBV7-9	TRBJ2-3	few	TGTGCCAGCAGCTTAAGTTCGGCGCGGGAGTCGATAGATACGCAGTATTTT	CASSLSSARESIDTQYF
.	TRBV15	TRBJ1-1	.	TGTGCCACCAGCAGAGAACCCTCACTAGGGACTGAAGCTTTCTTT	CATSREPSLGTEAFF
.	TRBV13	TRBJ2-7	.	TGTGCCAGCAGCTTATCTTACGAGCAGTACTTC	CASSLSYEQYF